This entry lists 5 T cell receptor beta chains sequenced from one sample in a study of blood T cell repertoires in COVID-19. Method: immunoSEQ multiplex PCR; TCRdb's copy keeps in-frame clones and lacks some. Of roughly 500,000 clones listed, approximately 90% are singletons. Material: PBMCs or T cells enriched from blood (not recorded which). Receptor source: a woman in her forties who had recovered from COVID-19.

This sequence joins TRBV6-5 and TRBJ1-6; D is perhaps TRBD1 (5 bases). CDR1 and CDR2 from the germline V gene are MNHEY and SVGAGI. This CDR3 comprises 15 residues. V was pared by 6 bases and J by 1 base, with 10 bases between. The CDR3 region is CASRLGGSYNSPLHF. The CDR3 DNA reads as TGTGCCAGCAGGCTCGGGGGTTCCTATAATTCACCCCTCCACTTT.

V gene TRBV11-3 combines with J gene TRBJ2-1; 10 bases agree with TRBD1. The junction had 8 bases not matched to a gene; V was cut back by 3 bases and J by 6 bases. Germline values: CDR1 SGHNT, CDR2 YENEEA. This CDR3 is 16 amino acids long. Here the CDR3 reads CASSLSGTGALNEQFF. Written as DNA, the CDR3 is TGTGCCAGCAGCTTGTCAGGGACAGGGGCCCTCAATGAGCAGTTCTTC.

The rearrangement joins TRBV10-1 to TRBJ2-3; 7 bases agree with TRBD1. The CDR3 runs 16 residues. Germline V gene data show CDR1 as WNHNN and CDR2 as SYGVQD (reference sequence). With 4 bases clipped from V and 6 bases from J, the junction kept 13 bases outside the gene matches. This chain's CDR3 is CASSGGTVIGRDTQYF. Written as DNA, the CDR3 is TGCGCCAGCAGTGGAGGGACAGTAATTGGTCGGGATACGCAGTATTTT.

The V call is TRBV11-2, the J call TRBJ1-2, with 8 bases lining up with TRBD1. V lost 1 base, J lost 1 base, and 8 bases stayed unmatched. In germline, CDR1 is SGHAT, CDR2 FQNNGV. The CDR3 is made up of 17 amino acids. The CDR3 loop reads CASSLAPRGPLNYGYTF. In nucleotides, the CDR3 is TGTGCCAGCAGCTTAGCTCCCAGGGGGCCTCTTAACTATGGCTACACCTTC.

Only a few counts were recorded for this clone. This chain joins TRBV7-9 and TRBJ1-5; D ambiguous. This CDR3 is built from 14 residues. CDR1 is SEHNR, CDR2 FQNEAQ, per germline (reference sequence). Trimming took off 5 bases at V and 4 bases at J, with 12 bases between the two ends. CDR3 in amino acids: CASSQVAGNQPQHF. DNA of the CDR3: TGTGCCAGCAGCCAAGTGGCAGGTAATCAGCCCCAGCATTTT.